What follows are 15 T cell receptor beta chains derived from one specimen sequenced in a study of blood T cell repertoires in COVID-19. TCRdb keeps only in-frame clones here, not all; method: immunoSEQ multiplex PCR. The sample has around 140,000 clones, more than 85% seen once. Specimen: peripheral blood. The receptors come from a man in his fifties or sixties with active or convalescent COVID-19.

The chain joins TRBV6-5 to TRBJ2-5; 7 positions agree with TRBD1. Germline V gene sequence: CDR1 MNHEY, CDR2 SVGAGI. The CDR3 is made up of 14 amino acids. Trimming removed 4 bases from V and 8 bases from J; junction bases left unmatched: 10. CDR3: CASSLNRGRGTQYF. The CDR3 DNA reads as TGTGCCAGCAGTTTGAACAGGGGAAGGGGAACCCAGTACTTC.

The chain carries TRBV6-5 and TRBJ2-7; D perhaps matches TRBD2 (5 bases). Between the trimmed V and J ends, which lost 0 bases and 1 base, there was a span of 13 bases. The CDR3 covers 16 residues. From germline, CDR1 is MNHEY and CDR2 SVGAGI. As DNA, the CDR3 is TGTGCCAGCAGTTACTCCATGCGGGTCCGATCCTACGAGCAGTACTTC. It specifies CASSYSMRVRSYEQYF.

The chain links TRBV19 to TRBJ2-5, with D possibly matching TRBD2 (7 bases). The CDR3 extends over 12 amino acids. Per germline, CDR1 LNHDA and CDR2 SQIVND (reference sequence). Trimming cost V 10 bases and J 5 bases, with 14 bases left between them. CDR3 residues: CATSKGGETQYF. The DNA of the CDR3 is TGTGCCACCTCAAAGGGGGGGGAGACCCAGTACTTC.

The chain recombines TRBV5-6 with TRBJ1-5; D remains ambiguous. The CDR3 has 12 residues. The germline V gene encodes CDR1 SGHDT and CDR2 YYEEEE. Trimming left V 7 bases short and J 7 bases short, with 12 bases between. For the CDR3, the DNA is TGTGCCAGCGCCAAGGGAGACCAGCCCCAGCATTTT. Translated, it gives CASAKGDQPQHF.

The gene calls are TRBV10-3 and TRBJ1-1, with D hard to call. Germline V lookup: CDR1 ENHRY, CDR2 SYGVKD. Trimming stripped 2 bases from V and 1 base from J, with 5 bases between. This CDR3 has 13 amino acids. This chain's CDR3 is CAISETRNTEAFF. CDR3 nucleotide sequence: TGTGCCATCAGTGAGACGAGGAACACTGAAGCTTTCTTT.

This chain connects TRBV6-4 to TRBJ1-5; no definite D call. The V end was cut by 6 bases, the J end by 5 bases, with 5 bases between. Germline CDR1 is MRHNA and CDR2 is SNTAGT. This CDR3 is built from 11 residues. The DNA of the CDR3 is TGTGCCAGCAGATCCGATCAGCCCCAGCATTTT. Amino acids: CASRSDQPQHF.

The CDR3 nucleotides are TGTGCTAGTGGTTTGGGAACAGACACAGATACGCAGTATTTT. It yields the protein CASGLGTDTDTQYF. The V and J genes are TRBV12-5 and TRBJ2-3, with unresolved D. This CDR3 region has 14 residues. Per germline, CDR1 LGHNT and CDR2 FRNRAP. Trimming left V 1 base short and J 2 bases short, with 7 bases between.

The chain joins TRBV6-5 to TRBJ2-1; possible D gene TRBD1, 5 bases. Deletions cut 6 bases from V and 5 bases from J, with 11 bases between. Germline lookup yields CDR1 MNHEY and CDR2 SVGAGI. The CDR3 is 13 residues long. The CDR3 DNA reads as TGTGCCAGCAGAATGACAGTAAACAATGAGCAGTTCTTC. It specifies CASRMTVNNEQFF.

CDR3 coding DNA: TGTGCCAGCAGGCCGGGACAGCTTCTAGAGCAGTACTTC. Translating gives CASRPGQLLEQYF. The V gene is TRBV6-5, the J gene TRBJ2-7; TRBD1 matches at 7 bases. CDR3 size: 13 residues. Germline V gene sequence: CDR1 MNHEY, CDR2 SVGAGI. V trimming: 6 bases; J trimming: 7 bases; junction bases outside the gene matches: 9.

This clone was found a few times. This chain links TRBV24-1 with TRBJ2-1, with 8 bases identical to TRBD2. The junction had 12 bases not matched to a gene; V was cut back by 3 bases and J by 0 bases. CDR3 length: 19 residues. The germline CDR1 and CDR2 sequences are KGHDR and SFDVKD. Written as DNA, the CDR3 is TGTGCCACCAGTGATCCCCTGATCTCCGGGACTAGCTCCTACAATGAGCAGTTCTTC. Protein sequence: CATSDPLISGTSSYNEQFF.

DNA for the CDR3: TGCAGTGCCGGGGGAGGGAATGGCTACACCTTC. Its translation: CSAGGGNGYTF. This sequence joins TRBV20-1 and TRBJ1-2, with D possibly being TRBD1 (5 bases). Germline V CDR1 and CDR2: DFQATT, SNEGSKA (reference sequence). V was shortened by 6 bases and J by 6 bases, with 11 bases between the two germline ends. The CDR3 has 11 residues.

This rearrangement joins TRBV15 to TRBJ2-1, with D unresolved. Germline V gene data show CDR1 as LNHNV and CDR2 as YYDKDF (reference sequence). Trimming cost V 1 base and J 2 bases, with 6 bases left between them. This CDR3 has 14 amino acids. CDR3 loop: CATSRGGTYNEQFF. The CDR3 DNA follows: TGTGCCACCAGCAGAGGCGGCACCTACAATGAGCAGTTCTTC. The full variable domain, with the rest looked up from reference TRBV15 and TRBJ2-1, is DAMVIQNPRYQVTQFGKPVTLSCSQTLNHNVMYWYQQKSSQAPKLLFHYYDKDFNNEADTPDNFQSRRPNTSFCFLDIRSPGLGDTAMYLCATSRGGTYNEQFFGPGTRLTVL.

This chain connects TRBV5-4 to TRBJ2-2, with D unresolved. The CDR3 length is 13 residues. Trimming left V 4 bases short and J 1 base short, with 5 bases between. Germline CDR1 is SGHNT and CDR2 is YYREEE (reference sequence). DNA for the CDR3: TGTGCCAGCAGCACACAGAACACCGGGGAGCTGTTTTTT. It encodes CASSTQNTGELFF.

The chain uses TRBV7-6 and TRBJ2-7, with a tentative D call TRBD2 (5 bases). CDR1 is SGHVS, CDR2 FNYEAQ, per germline. Trimming removed 1 base from V and 3 bases from J, with 16 bases in between. The CDR3 totals 16 residues. CDR3 sequence: CASSLGYGIKDYEQYF. CDR3 nucleotides: TGTGCCAGCAGCTTAGGGTACGGGATTAAGGACTACGAGCAGTACTTC.

This clone was observed a single time. The chain employs TRBV9 and TRBJ1-2; TRBD1 agrees at 7 bases. The CDR3 consists of 13 residues. The V segment lost 4 bases and the J segment 4 bases; nucleotides outside the gene matches: 4. Germline CDR1 SGDLS, CDR2 YYNGEE. In nucleotides, the CDR3 is TGTGCCAGCAGCCGGGACAGCACCTATGGCTACACCTTC. It codes for CASSRDSTYGYTF. Filled out from reference TRBV9 and TRBJ1-2, the complete variable domain reads DSGVTQTPKHLITATGQRVTLRCSPRSGDLSVYWYQQSLDQGLQFLIQYYNGEERAKGNILERFSAQQFPDLHSELNLSSLELGDSALYFCASSRDSTYGYTFGSGTRLTVV.